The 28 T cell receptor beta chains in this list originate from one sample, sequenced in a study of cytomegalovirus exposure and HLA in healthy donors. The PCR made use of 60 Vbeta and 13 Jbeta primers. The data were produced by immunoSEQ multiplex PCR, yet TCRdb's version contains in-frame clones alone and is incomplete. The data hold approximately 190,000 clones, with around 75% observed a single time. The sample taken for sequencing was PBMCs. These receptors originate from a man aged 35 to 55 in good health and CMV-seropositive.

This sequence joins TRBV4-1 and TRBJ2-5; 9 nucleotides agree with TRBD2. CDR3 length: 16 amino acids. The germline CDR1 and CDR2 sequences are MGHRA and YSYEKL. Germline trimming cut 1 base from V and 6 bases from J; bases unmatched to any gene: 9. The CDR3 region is CASSQGERGARKTQYF. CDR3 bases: TGCGCCAGCAGCCAAGGAGAGCGGGGGGCCAGGAAGACCCAGTACTTC.

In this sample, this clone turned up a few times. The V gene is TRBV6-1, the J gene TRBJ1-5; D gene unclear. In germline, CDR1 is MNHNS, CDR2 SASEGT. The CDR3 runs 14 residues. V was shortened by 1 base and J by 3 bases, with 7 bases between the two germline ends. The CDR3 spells CASSEVLFNQPQHF. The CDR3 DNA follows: TGTGCCAGCAGTGAAGTTCTATTCAATCAGCCCCAGCATTTT.

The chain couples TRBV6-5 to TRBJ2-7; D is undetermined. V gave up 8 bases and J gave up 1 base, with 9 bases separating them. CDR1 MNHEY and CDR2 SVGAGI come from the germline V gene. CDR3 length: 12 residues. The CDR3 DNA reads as TGTGCCAGCCACCACTCATCCTACGAGCAGTACTTC. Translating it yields CASHHSSYEQYF.

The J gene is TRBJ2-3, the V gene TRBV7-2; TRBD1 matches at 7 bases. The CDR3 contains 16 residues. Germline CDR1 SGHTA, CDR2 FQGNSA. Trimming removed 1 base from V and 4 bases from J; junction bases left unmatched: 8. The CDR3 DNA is TGTGCCAGCAGCTTAGTTCAGGGGGTAGTGGCAGATACGCAGTATTTT. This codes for CASSLVQGVVADTQYF.

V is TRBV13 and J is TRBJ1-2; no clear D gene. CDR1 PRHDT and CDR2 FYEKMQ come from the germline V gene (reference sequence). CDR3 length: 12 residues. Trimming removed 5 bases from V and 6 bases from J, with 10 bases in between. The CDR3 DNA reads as TGTGCCAGCAGCGCAAACGGGAATGGCTACACCTTC. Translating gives CASSANGNGYTF.

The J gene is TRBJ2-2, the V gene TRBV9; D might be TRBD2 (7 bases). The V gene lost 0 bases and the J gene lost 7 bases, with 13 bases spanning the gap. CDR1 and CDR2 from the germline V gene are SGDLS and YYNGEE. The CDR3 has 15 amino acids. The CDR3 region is CASSVEAGGHGELFF. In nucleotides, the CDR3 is TGTGCCAGCAGCGTAGAGGCCGGGGGGCACGGGGAGCTGTTTTTT.

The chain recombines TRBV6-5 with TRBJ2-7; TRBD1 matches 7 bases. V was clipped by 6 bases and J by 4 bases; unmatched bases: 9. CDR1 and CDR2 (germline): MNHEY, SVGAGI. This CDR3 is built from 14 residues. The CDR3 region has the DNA TGTGCCAGCAGGAAGCGTAGGGGGCGATACGAGCAGTACTTC. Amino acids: CASRKRRGRYEQYF.

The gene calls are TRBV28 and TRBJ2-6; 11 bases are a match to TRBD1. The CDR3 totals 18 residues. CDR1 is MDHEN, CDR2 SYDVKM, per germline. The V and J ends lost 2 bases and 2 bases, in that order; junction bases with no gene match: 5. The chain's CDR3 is CASSLKDRGQPGANVLTF. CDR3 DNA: TGTGCCAGCAGTTTAAAGGACAGGGGGCAACCTGGGGCCAACGTCCTGACTTTC.

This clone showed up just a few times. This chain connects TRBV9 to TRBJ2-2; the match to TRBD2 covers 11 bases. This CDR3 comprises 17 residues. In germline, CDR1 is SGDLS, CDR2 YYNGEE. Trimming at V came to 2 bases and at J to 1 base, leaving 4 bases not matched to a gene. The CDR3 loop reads CASSVLSGGENTGELFF. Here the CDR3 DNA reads TGTGCCAGCAGCGTCCTTAGCGGGGGGGAGAACACCGGGGAGCTGTTTTTT.

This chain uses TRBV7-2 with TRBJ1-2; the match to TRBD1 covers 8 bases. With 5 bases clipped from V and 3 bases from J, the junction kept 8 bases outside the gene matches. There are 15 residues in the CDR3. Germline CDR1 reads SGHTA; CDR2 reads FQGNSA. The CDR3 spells CASSPRQGKDYGYTF. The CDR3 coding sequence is TGTGCCAGCAGCCCACGACAGGGGAAGGACTATGGCTACACCTTC.

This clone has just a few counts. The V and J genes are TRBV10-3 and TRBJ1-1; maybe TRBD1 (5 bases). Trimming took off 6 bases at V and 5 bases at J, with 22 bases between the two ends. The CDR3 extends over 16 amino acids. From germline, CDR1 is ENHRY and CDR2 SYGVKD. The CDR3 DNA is TGTGCCATCAGATCCCGAAATACCGCAGGGCTAACTGAAGCTTTCTTT. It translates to CAIRSRNTAGLTEAFF.

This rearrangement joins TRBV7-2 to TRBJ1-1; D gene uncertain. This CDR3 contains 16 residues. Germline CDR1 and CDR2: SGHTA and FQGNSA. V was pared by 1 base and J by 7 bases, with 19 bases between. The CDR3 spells CASSLGTGLGSFEAFF. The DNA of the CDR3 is TGTGCCAGCAGCTTAGGGACGGGATTGGGAAGTTTTGAAGCTTTCTTT.

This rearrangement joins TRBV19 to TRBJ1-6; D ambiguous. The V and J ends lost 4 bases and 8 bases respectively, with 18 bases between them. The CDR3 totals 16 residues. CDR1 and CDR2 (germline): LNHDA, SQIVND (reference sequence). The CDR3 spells CASSTLGRSLYSPLHF. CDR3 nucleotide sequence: TGTGCCAGTAGTACGTTGGGGAGGTCCCTATATTCACCCCTCCACTTT.

CDR3 residues: CASSDRGGSYNEQFF. In nucleotides, the CDR3 is TGTGCCAGCAGTGACCGGGGGGGCTCCTACAATGAGCAGTTCTTC. The chain recombines TRBV28 with TRBJ2-1; 8 nucleotides align to TRBD2. The V segment lost 5 bases and the J segment 0 bases; nucleotides outside the gene matches: 3. Looked up from germline, CDR1 is MDHEN and CDR2 is SYDVKM. This CDR3 has 15 amino acids. The whole variable domain, remainder taken from reference TRBV28 and TRBJ2-1, is DVKVTQSSRYLVKRTGEKVFLECVQDMDHENMFWYRQDPGLGLRLIYFSYDVKMKEKGDIPEGYSVSREKKERFSLILESASTNQTSMYLCASSDRGGSYNEQFFGPGTRLTVL.

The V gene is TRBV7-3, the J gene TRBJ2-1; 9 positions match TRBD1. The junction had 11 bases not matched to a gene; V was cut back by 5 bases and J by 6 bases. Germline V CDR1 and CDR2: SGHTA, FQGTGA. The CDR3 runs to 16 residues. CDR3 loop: CASSLTGTGIGNEQFF. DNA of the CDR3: TGTGCCAGCAGCCTCACCGGGACAGGGATAGGCAATGAGCAGTTCTTC.

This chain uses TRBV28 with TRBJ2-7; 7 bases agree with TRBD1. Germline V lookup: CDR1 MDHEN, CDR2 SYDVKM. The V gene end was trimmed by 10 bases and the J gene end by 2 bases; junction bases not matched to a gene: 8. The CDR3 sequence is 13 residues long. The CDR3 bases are TGTGCCACTCAGACAGGGATGACCTACGAGCAGTACTTC. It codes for CATQTGMTYEQYF.

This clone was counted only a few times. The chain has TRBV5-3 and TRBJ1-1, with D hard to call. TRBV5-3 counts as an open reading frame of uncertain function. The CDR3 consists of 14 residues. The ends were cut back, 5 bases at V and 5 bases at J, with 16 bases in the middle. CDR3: CARSCSPERTEAFF. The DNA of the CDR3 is TGTGCCAGAAGTTGTAGTCCCGAGCGGACTGAAGCTTTCTTT.

The CDR3 coding sequence is TGTGCCAGCAGCTTAGTTACAGGGTCCTACGAGCAGTACTTC. Its protein is CASSLVTGSYEQYF. The rearrangement links TRBV7-2 to TRBJ2-7; the D gene is possibly TRBD1 (6 bases). This CDR3 comprises 14 residues. CDR1 and CDR2 from the germline V gene are SGHTA and FQGNSA. V lost 1 base to trimming and J lost 1 base, with 8 bases between them.

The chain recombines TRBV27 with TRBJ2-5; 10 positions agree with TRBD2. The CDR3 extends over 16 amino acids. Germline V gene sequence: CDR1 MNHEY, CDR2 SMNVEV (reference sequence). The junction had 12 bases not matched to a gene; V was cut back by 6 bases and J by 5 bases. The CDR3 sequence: CASRRERGGVWETQYF. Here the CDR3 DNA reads TGTGCCAGCAGGAGAGAGCGGGGGGGGGTCTGGGAGACCCAGTACTTC.

The DNA of the CDR3 is TGCGCCAGCAGCCCGGGGATTCCCTCGGGAAACACCATATATTTT. Its protein is CASSPGIPSGNTIYF. The chain links TRBV5-1 to TRBJ1-3; no reliable D call. CDR1 and CDR2 (germline): SGHRS, YFSETQ. The CDR3 has 15 amino acids. Trimming shortened V by 4 bases and J by 4 bases, and 15 bases separated the two germline ends.

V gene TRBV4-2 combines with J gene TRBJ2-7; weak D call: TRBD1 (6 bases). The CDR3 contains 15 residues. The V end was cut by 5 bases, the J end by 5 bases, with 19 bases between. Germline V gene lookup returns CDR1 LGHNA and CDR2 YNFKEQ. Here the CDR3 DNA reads TGTGCCAGCAGCAGGCGTCAGGGGATGAATGACGAGCAGTACTTC. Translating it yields CASSRRQGMNDEQYF.

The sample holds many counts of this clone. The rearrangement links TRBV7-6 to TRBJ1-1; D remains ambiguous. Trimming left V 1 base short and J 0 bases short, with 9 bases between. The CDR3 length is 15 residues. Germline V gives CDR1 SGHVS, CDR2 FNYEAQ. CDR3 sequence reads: CASSLELGMNTEAFF. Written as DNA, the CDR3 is TGTGCCAGCAGCTTAGAACTAGGAATGAACACTGAAGCTTTCTTT.

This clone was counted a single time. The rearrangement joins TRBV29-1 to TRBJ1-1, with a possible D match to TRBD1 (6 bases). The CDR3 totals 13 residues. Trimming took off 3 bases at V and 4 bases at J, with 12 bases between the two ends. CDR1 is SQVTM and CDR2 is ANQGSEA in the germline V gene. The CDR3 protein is CSVDQGRVTEAFF. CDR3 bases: TGCAGCGTTGATCAGGGGCGGGTCACTGAAGCTTTCTTT. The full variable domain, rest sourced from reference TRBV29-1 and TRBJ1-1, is SAVISQKPSRDICQRGTSLTIQCQVDSQVTMMFWYRQQPGQSLTLIATANQGSEATYESGFVIDKFPISRPNLTFSTLTVSNMSPEDSSIYLCSVDQGRVTEAFFGQGTRLTVV.

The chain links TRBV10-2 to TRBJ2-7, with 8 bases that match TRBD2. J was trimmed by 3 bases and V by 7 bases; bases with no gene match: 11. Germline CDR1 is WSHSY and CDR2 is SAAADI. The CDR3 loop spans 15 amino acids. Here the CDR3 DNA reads TGCGCCAGCAACGAAGCGGGGGTGGCGCTCTACGAGCAGTACTTC. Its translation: CASNEAGVALYEQYF.

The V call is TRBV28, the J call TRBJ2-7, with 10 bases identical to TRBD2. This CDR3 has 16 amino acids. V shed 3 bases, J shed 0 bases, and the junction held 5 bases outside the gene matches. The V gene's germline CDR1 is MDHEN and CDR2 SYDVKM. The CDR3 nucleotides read TGTGCCAGCAGTTTTCTTCCTAGCGGGGGCTCCTACGAGCAGTACTTC. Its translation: CASSFLPSGGSYEQYF.

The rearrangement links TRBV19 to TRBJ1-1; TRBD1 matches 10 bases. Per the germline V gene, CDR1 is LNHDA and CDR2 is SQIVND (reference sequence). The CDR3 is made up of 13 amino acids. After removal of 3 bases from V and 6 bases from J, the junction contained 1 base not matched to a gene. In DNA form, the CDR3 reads TGTGCCAGTAGTATTGGACAGGGGGCTGAAGCTTTCTTT. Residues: CASSIGQGAEAFF.

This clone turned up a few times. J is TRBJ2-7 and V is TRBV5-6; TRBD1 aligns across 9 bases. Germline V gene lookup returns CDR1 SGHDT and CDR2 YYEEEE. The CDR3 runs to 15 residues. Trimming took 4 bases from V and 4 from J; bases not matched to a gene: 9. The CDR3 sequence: CASSRARDRVYEQYF. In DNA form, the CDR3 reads TGTGCCAGCAGCCGGGCGAGGGACAGGGTTTACGAGCAGTACTTC. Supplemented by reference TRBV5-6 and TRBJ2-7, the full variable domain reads DAGVTQSPTHLIKTRGQQVTLRCSPKSGHDTVSWYQQALGQGPQFIFQYYEEEERQRGNFPDRFSGHQFPNYSSELNVNALLLGDSALYLCASSRARDRVYEQYFGPGTRLTVT.

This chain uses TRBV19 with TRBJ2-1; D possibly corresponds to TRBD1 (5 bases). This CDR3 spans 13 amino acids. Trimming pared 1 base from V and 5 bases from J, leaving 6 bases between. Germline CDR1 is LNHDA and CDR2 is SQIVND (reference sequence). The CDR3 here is CASSIVRDNEQFF. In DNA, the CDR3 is TGTGCCAGTAGTATAGTCAGGGACAATGAGCAGTTCTTC. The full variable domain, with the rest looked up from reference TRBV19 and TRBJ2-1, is DGGITQSPKYLFRKEGQNVTLSCEQNLNHDAMYWYRQDPGQGLRLIYYSQIVNDFQKGDIAEGYSVSREKKESFPLTVTSAQKNPTAFYLCASSIVRDNEQFFGPGTRLTVL.